This is a list of T cell receptor beta chains from one sample in a study of human T cells and chemical hapten exposure. TCRdb redid the calling of the 5' RACE reads with MiXCR, one entry per CDR3 protein. The table lists about 140,000 distinct CDR3 sequences, about 4.3% of them singletons, with 1.3% to 1.5% in the top ten. All receptors come from a female donor in good health. The CDR3 runs from the conserved cysteine through the conserved F or W. The order of the fields is D gene, clone size, J gene, V gene, CDR3 protein, CDR3 DNA. A D gene is named only where the DNA matches it firmly. Clone size is given for some rows only: seen once, a few or many times, or a class if the clone is expanded.

d_call: .; clone_size: many; j_call: TRBJ2-1; v_call: TRBV5-5; cdr3_aa: CASSLGPLAGYNEQFF; cdr3_nt: TGTGCCAGCAGCTTGGGACCTTTGGCGGGATACAATGAGCAGTTCTTC
d_call: .; clone_size: .; j_call: TRBJ2-3; v_call: TRBV9; cdr3_aa: CASSVRTDTQYF; cdr3_nt: TGTGCCAGCAGCGTACGGACAGATACGCAGTATTTT
d_call: .; clone_size: many; j_call: TRBJ1-4; v_call: TRBV6-4; cdr3_aa: CASSSQGINEKLFF; cdr3_nt: TGTGCCAGCAGTTCGCAGGGTATTAATGAAAAACTGTTTTTT
d_call: .; clone_size: many; j_call: TRBJ1-1; v_call: TRBV29-1; cdr3_aa: CSVTQGMNTEAFF; cdr3_nt: TGCAGCGTCACCCAGGGCATGAACACTGAAGCTTTCTTT
d_call: .; clone_size: few; j_call: TRBJ2-5; v_call: TRBV29-1; cdr3_aa: CSVDLRGQETQYF; cdr3_nt: TGCAGCGTTGATTTGAGGGGACAAGAGACCCAGTACTTC
d_call: TRBD2; clone_size: many; j_call: TRBJ2-6; v_call: TRBV6-4; cdr3_aa: CASRAWGGSSANVLTF; cdr3_nt: TGTGCCAGCCGGGCATGGGGGGGGAGCTCGGCCAACGTCCTGACTTTC
d_call: TRBD1; clone_size: .; j_call: TRBJ1-5; v_call: TRBV29-1; cdr3_aa: CSVEGQVGGPQHF; cdr3_nt: TGCAGCGTTGAGGGACAGGTGGGGGGGCCCCAGCATTTT
d_call: .; clone_size: many; j_call: TRBJ1-1; v_call: TRBV2; cdr3_aa: CASGVTWREAEAFF; cdr3_nt: TGTGCCAGCGGTGTAACCTGGAGGGAGGCTGAAGCTTTCTTT
d_call: .; clone_size: few; j_call: TRBJ2-1; v_call: TRBV7-2; cdr3_aa: CASSLRCSGDNEQFF; cdr3_nt: TGTGCCAGCAGCCTGAGGTGTAGTGGGGACAATGAGCAGTTCTTC
d_call: .; clone_size: many; j_call: TRBJ1-3; v_call: TRBV3-1; cdr3_aa: CASSQMFGGSGNTIYF; cdr3_nt: TGTGCCAGCAGCCAAATGTTTGGGGGATCTGGAAACACCATATATTTT
d_call: TRBD2; clone_size: few; j_call: TRBJ2-7; v_call: TRBV20-1; cdr3_aa: CSARRGVDEQYF; cdr3_nt: TGCAGTGCCCGGCGGGGGGTCGACGAGCAGTACTTC
d_call: .; clone_size: .; j_call: TRBJ1-5; v_call: TRBV12-3/TRBV12-4; cdr3_aa: CASSTDSEWGQPQHF; cdr3_nt: TGTGCCAGCAGCACAGACAGTGAATGGGGTCAGCCCCAGCATTTT
d_call: .; clone_size: many; j_call: TRBJ2-3; v_call: TRBV6-2/TRBV6-3; cdr3_aa: CASSQALLGTDTQYF; cdr3_nt: TGTGCCAGCAGCCAGGCCCTCCTTGGCACAGATACGCAGTATTTT
d_call: .; clone_size: many; j_call: TRBJ2-1; v_call: TRBV7-9; cdr3_aa: CASSLGESSYNEQFF; cdr3_nt: TGTGCCAGCAGCCTAGGGGAGAGCTCCTACAATGAGCAGTTCTTC
d_call: .; clone_size: many; j_call: TRBJ1-2; v_call: TRBV2; cdr3_aa: CASTGRGASGGYTF; cdr3_nt: TGTGCCAGCACGGGTCGAGGTGCTTCCGGGGGCTACACCTTC
d_call: .; clone_size: many; j_call: TRBJ1-5; v_call: TRBV28; cdr3_aa: CASNQGASNQPQHF; cdr3_nt: TGTGCCAGCAATCAGGGTGCGAGCAATCAGCCCCAGCATTTT
d_call: .; clone_size: .; j_call: TRBJ2-7; v_call: TRBV20-1; cdr3_aa: CSAREVGARSYEQYF; cdr3_nt: TGCAGTGCTAGAGAGGTAGGAGCCCGATCCTACGAGCAGTACTTC
d_call: .; clone_size: many; j_call: TRBJ2-1; v_call: TRBV7-7; cdr3_aa: CASSLEYFLNEQFF; cdr3_nt: TGTGCCAGCAGCTTAGAATACTTCCTCAATGAGCAGTTCTTC
d_call: .; clone_size: many; j_call: TRBJ2-1; v_call: TRBV27; cdr3_aa: CASSGYTGGREQFF; cdr3_nt: TGTGCCAGCAGTGGTTATACGGGGGGCCGTGAGCAGTTCTTC
d_call: .; clone_size: many; j_call: TRBJ1-6; v_call: TRBV15; cdr3_aa: CATSSSAGNNSPLHF; cdr3_nt: TGTGCCACCAGCAGTTCCGCAGGGAATAATTCACCCCTCCACTTT
d_call: .; clone_size: many; j_call: TRBJ2-5; v_call: TRBV3-1; cdr3_aa: CASSPVQGWETQYF; cdr3_nt: TGTGCCAGCAGCCCGGTCCAGGGATGGGAGACCCAGTACTTC
d_call: .; clone_size: few; j_call: TRBJ1-1; v_call: TRBV18; cdr3_aa: CASSPRQVEAFF; cdr3_nt: TGTGCCAGCTCGCCACGACAGGTTGAAGCTTTCTTT
d_call: TRBD2; clone_size: many; j_call: TRBJ2-1; v_call: TRBV29-1; cdr3_aa: CSVTSGGAWSYNEQFF; cdr3_nt: TGCAGCGTAACTAGCGGGGGGGCGTGGTCCTACAATGAGCAGTTCTTC
d_call: .; clone_size: .; j_call: TRBJ1-2; v_call: TRBV7-2; cdr3_aa: CASSLGYGGPTVGYTF; cdr3_nt: TGTGCCAGCAGCTTAGGTTACGGGGGACCGACCGTTGGCTACACCTTC
d_call: .; clone_size: many; j_call: TRBJ1-6; v_call: TRBV20-1; cdr3_aa: CSARGWDRARNNSPLHF; cdr3_nt: TGCAGTGCTAGAGGATGGGATAGGGCGCGTAATAATTCACCCCTCCACTTT
d_call: TRBD1; clone_size: many; j_call: TRBJ2-1; v_call: TRBV12-3/TRBV12-4; cdr3_aa: CASSQARGYGQFF; cdr3_nt: TGTGCCAGCAGCCAAGCCAGGGGGTATGGGCAGTTCTTC
d_call: .; clone_size: many; j_call: TRBJ2-4; v_call: TRBV25-1; cdr3_aa: CASSDSKGPVAKNIQYF; cdr3_nt: TGTGCCAGCAGTGATAGTAAGGGGCCGGTAGCCAAAAACATTCAGTACTTC
d_call: .; clone_size: many; j_call: TRBJ1-5; v_call: TRBV9; cdr3_aa: CASSVEGGDQPQHF; cdr3_nt: TGTGCCAGCAGCGTAGAGGGGGGAGATCAGCCCCAGCATTTT
d_call: .; clone_size: few; j_call: TRBJ2-1; v_call: TRBV6-2/TRBV6-3; cdr3_aa: CASSYSPGVRGGLGEQFF; cdr3_nt: TGTGCCAGCAGTTACTCCCCCGGGGTGCGGGGTGGCTTAGGTGAGCAGTTCTTC
d_call: .; clone_size: many; j_call: TRBJ1-1; v_call: TRBV12-3/TRBV12-4; cdr3_aa: CASSLVTGPTEAFF; cdr3_nt: TGTGCCAGCAGTTTAGTCACCGGGCCCACTGAAGCTTTCTTT
d_call: .; clone_size: .; j_call: TRBJ2-1; v_call: TRBV4-1; cdr3_aa: CASSQYGSQVYNEQFF; cdr3_nt: TGCGCCAGCAGCCAGTATGGGTCACAGGTTTACAATGAGCAGTTCTTC
d_call: .; clone_size: many; j_call: TRBJ2-1; v_call: TRBV7-3; cdr3_aa: CASSTLGNEQFF; cdr3_nt: TGTGCCAGCAGTACGTTGGGCAATGAGCAGTTCTTC
d_call: .; clone_size: many; j_call: TRBJ1-2; v_call: TRBV7-3; cdr3_aa: CASSQLAGSVYGYTF; cdr3_nt: TGTGCCAGCAGCCAACTGGCAGGATCCGTCTATGGCTACACCTTC
d_call: TRBD2; clone_size: many; j_call: TRBJ2-3; v_call: TRBV20-1; cdr3_aa: CSASGGGDLGTQYF; cdr3_nt: TGCAGTGCTAGCGGGGGGGGCGACTTGGGTACGCAGTATTTT
d_call: .; clone_size: many; j_call: TRBJ2-6; v_call: TRBV10-3; cdr3_aa: CAIPGPAIRGANVLTF; cdr3_nt: TGTGCCATTCCGGGGCCCGCTATACGGGGGGCCAACGTCCTGACTTTC
d_call: TRBD1; clone_size: many; j_call: TRBJ2-1; v_call: TRBV9; cdr3_aa: CASSSPSGTGGYNEQFF; cdr3_nt: TGTGCCAGCAGCTCTCCCTCCGGGACAGGGGGCTACAATGAGCAGTTCTTC
d_call: .; clone_size: .; j_call: TRBJ2-3; v_call: TRBV3-1; cdr3_aa: CASSQEGGISTDTQYF; cdr3_nt: TGTGCCAGCAGCCAAGAAGGCGGAATCAGCACAGATACGCAGTATTTT
d_call: TRBD2; clone_size: few; j_call: TRBJ2-2; v_call: TRBV5-4; cdr3_aa: CASSQLPPGLANTGELFF; cdr3_nt: TGTGCCAGCAGCCAATTACCGCCGGGACTAGCGAACACCGGGGAGCTGTTTTTT
d_call: TRBD2; clone_size: many; j_call: TRBJ2-2; v_call: TRBV12-3/TRBV12-4; cdr3_aa: CASSLWRGGTGELFF; cdr3_nt: TGTGCCAGCAGTTTGTGGCGGGGGGGCACCGGGGAGCTGTTTTTT
d_call: TRBD1; clone_size: many; j_call: TRBJ1-2; v_call: TRBV12-3/TRBV12-4; cdr3_aa: CASSRDSRSYGYTF; cdr3_nt: TGTGCCAGCAGTAGGGACAGCCGCTCCTATGGCTACACCTTC
d_call: .; clone_size: many; j_call: TRBJ2-7; v_call: TRBV11-1; cdr3_aa: CASTTFYTVGEQYF; cdr3_nt: TGTGCCAGCACTACCTTCTACACGGTGGGAGAGCAGTACTTC
d_call: .; clone_size: many; j_call: TRBJ2-7; v_call: TRBV6-2/TRBV6-3; cdr3_aa: CASSYDRINEQYF; cdr3_nt: TGTGCCAGCAGTTACGACAGGATTAACGAGCAGTACTTC
d_call: .; clone_size: many; j_call: TRBJ1-2; v_call: TRBV4-2; cdr3_aa: CASSQEEGVNGYTF; cdr3_nt: TGTGCCAGCAGCCAAGAAGAGGGAGTGAATGGCTACACCTTC
d_call: TRBD2; clone_size: many; j_call: TRBJ2-7; v_call: TRBV19; cdr3_aa: CASSIGEGPYEQYF; cdr3_nt: TGTGCCAGTAGTATAGGGGAGGGCCCCTACGAGCAGTACTTC
d_call: .; clone_size: many; j_call: TRBJ1-1; v_call: TRBV7-9; cdr3_aa: CASSLMANTEAFF; cdr3_nt: TGTGCCAGCAGCTTAATGGCGAACACTGAAGCTTTCTTT
d_call: .; clone_size: many; j_call: TRBJ2-3; v_call: TRBV7-9; cdr3_aa: CASSLAGRSSTDTQYF; cdr3_nt: TGTGCCAGCAGCTTAGCGGGCAGATCAAGCACAGATACGCAGTATTTT
d_call: .; clone_size: few; j_call: TRBJ1-3; v_call: TRBV5-1; cdr3_aa: CASSSQDENTIYF; cdr3_nt: TGCGCCAGCAGCTCGCAAGACGAAAACACCATATATTTT
d_call: .; clone_size: many; j_call: TRBJ2-1; v_call: TRBV6-2/TRBV6-3; cdr3_aa: CASTLISVGEQFF; cdr3_nt: TGTGCCAGCACTCTCATCTCTGTGGGGGAGCAGTTCTTC
d_call: .; clone_size: .; j_call: TRBJ2-1; v_call: TRBV20-1; cdr3_aa: CSENRGNEQFF; cdr3_nt: TGCAGCGAGAATCGGGGCAATGAGCAGTTCTTC
d_call: .; clone_size: few; j_call: TRBJ1-2; v_call: TRBV5-1; cdr3_aa: CASSWAALGYGYTF; cdr3_nt: TGCGCCAGCAGCTGGGCGGCCTTAGGCTATGGCTACACCTTC
d_call: .; clone_size: many; j_call: TRBJ2-1; v_call: TRBV7-2; cdr3_aa: CASSLWGGQFF; cdr3_nt: TGTGCCAGCAGCTTATGGGGGGGCCAGTTCTTC
d_call: TRBD1; clone_size: many; j_call: TRBJ2-3; v_call: TRBV5-8; cdr3_aa: CASSPGTGGSTDTQYF; cdr3_nt: TGTGCCAGCAGCCCTGGGACAGGAGGTAGCACAGATACGCAGTATTTT
d_call: .; clone_size: .; j_call: TRBJ2-3; v_call: TRBV5-1; cdr3_aa: CASSLGSSTDAQYF; cdr3_nt: TGCGCCAGCAGCTTGGGATCTAGCACAGATGCGCAGTATTTT
d_call: .; clone_size: many; j_call: TRBJ1-6; v_call: TRBV13; cdr3_aa: CASSRGRSYNSPLHF; cdr3_nt: TGTGCCAGTTCCAGGGGTCGGTCCTATAATTCACCCCTCCACTTT
d_call: .; clone_size: .; j_call: TRBJ1-1; v_call: TRBV6-1; cdr3_aa: CASSLQPRGTEAFF; cdr3_nt: TGTGCCAGCAGCCTACAGCCTCGAGGCACTGAAGCTTTCTTT
d_call: TRBD1; clone_size: many; j_call: TRBJ2-7; v_call: TRBV20-1; cdr3_aa: CSASRDRAREQYF; cdr3_nt: TGCAGTGCTAGTCGCGACAGGGCCCGCGAGCAGTACTTC
d_call: .; clone_size: .; j_call: TRBJ2-5; v_call: TRBV5-6; cdr3_aa: CASSISGTLKETQYF; cdr3_nt: TGTGCCAGTAGTATAAGTGGGACGTTGAAAGAGACCCAGTACTTC